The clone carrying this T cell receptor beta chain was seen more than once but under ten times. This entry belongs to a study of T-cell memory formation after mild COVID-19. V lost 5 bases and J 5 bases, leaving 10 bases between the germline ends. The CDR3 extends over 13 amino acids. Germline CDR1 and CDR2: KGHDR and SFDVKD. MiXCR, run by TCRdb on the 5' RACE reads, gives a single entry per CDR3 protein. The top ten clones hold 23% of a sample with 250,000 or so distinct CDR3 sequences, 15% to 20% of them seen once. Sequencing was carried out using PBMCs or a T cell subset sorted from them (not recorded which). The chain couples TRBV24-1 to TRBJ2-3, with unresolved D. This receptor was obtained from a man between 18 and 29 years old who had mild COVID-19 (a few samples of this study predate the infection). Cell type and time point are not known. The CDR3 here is CATSALVGDTQYF. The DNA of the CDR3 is TGTGCCACCAGTGCCCTAGTTGGAGATACGCAGTATTTT.